A selection of T cell receptor beta chains follows, all from one sample in a study of T cell clones after liver transplantation. Clones were sequenced by immunoSEQ multiplex PCR, and TCRdb holds only the in-frame ones, with some missing. The sample lists around 70,000 clones, almost 95% occurring once. The specimen was CD4+ T cells from blood, collected roughly 26 months after liver transplant. These receptors were collected from a human patient who received a liver transplant. The T cells may partly be graft donor cells. Both conserved end residues are part of each CDR3. Fields, in order: D gene, CDR3 length, J gene, V gene, clone size, CDR3 protein, CDR3 DNA. A D gene is named only where the DNA matches it firmly. The listing skips clone size in some rows; elsewhere it reads once, few, many or a size class.

D: TRBD2
length: 15
J: TRBJ2-1
V: TRBV11-2
size: .
CDR3: CASSPGTRLHNEQFF
DNA: TGTGCCAGCAGCCCCGGGACTAGGCTCCACAATGAGCAGTTCTTC

D: .
length: 16
J: TRBJ1-2
V: TRBV6-1
size: .
CDR3: CASSEWEQGGNYGYTF
DNA: TGTGCCAGCAGTGAATGGGAACAGGGTGGTAACTATGGCTACACCTTC

D: TRBD2
length: 14
J: TRBJ2-1
V: TRBV7-7
size: .
CDR3: CASSSLAGGGEQFF
DNA: TGTGCCAGCAGCTCACTAGCGGGGGGCGGTGAGCAGTTCTTC

D: .
length: 15
J: TRBJ1-2
V: TRBV5-4
size: few
CDR3: CASSQGSFYLGGYTF
DNA: TGTGCCAGCAGCCAGGGCTCCTTTTACCTCGGGGGCTACACCTTC

D: .
length: 15
J: TRBJ2-1
V: TRBV19
size: .
CDR3: CASSRRQPGYDEQFF
DNA: TGTGCCAGTAGTAGACGGCAGCCGGGGTACGATGAGCAGTTCTTC

D: TRBD1
length: 15
J: TRBJ2-3
V: TRBV19
size: .
CDR3: CASSADRVATDTQYF
DNA: TGTGCCAGTAGCGCAGACAGGGTCGCCACAGATACGCAGTATTTT

D: .
length: 14
J: TRBJ2-1
V: TRBV5-1
size: .
CDR3: CASSEGTAYNEQFF
DNA: TGCGCCAGCAGCGAGGGAACGGCTTACAATGAGCAGTTCTTC

D: .
length: 15
J: TRBJ1-2
V: TRBV5-1
size: .
CDR3: CASSLGQSVLEGYTF
DNA: TGCGCCAGCAGCTTAGGACAGTCAGTCCTAGAGGGCTACACCTTC

D: TRBD2
length: 17
J: TRBJ2-3
V: TRBV9
size: .
CDR3: CASSVAPSGLPTDTQYF
DNA: TGTGCCAGCAGCGTAGCCCCTAGCGGGCTCCCCACAGATACGCAGTATTTT

D: .
length: 12
J: TRBJ2-2
V: TRBV7-2
size: .
CDR3: CASSLGTRELFF
DNA: TGTGCCAGCAGCCTTGGGACCCGGGAGCTGTTTTTT

D: TRBD2
length: 17
J: TRBJ2-7
V: TRBV5-4
size: .
CDR3: CASSLIPAGGPTYEQYF
DNA: TGTGCCAGCAGCTTGATTCCGGCGGGAGGGCCCACCTACGAGCAGTACTTC

D: TRBD1
length: 13
J: TRBJ1-2
V: TRBV30
size: .
CDR3: CAWSPGTDYGYTF
DNA: TGTGCCTGGAGTCCCGGGACAGACTATGGCTACACCTTC

D: TRBD2
length: 15
J: TRBJ2-3
V: TRBV2
size: .
CDR3: CASSELAGYTDTQYF
DNA: TGTGCCAGCAGTGAATTAGCGGGGTACACAGATACGCAGTATTTT

D: TRBD1
length: 15
J: TRBJ2-7
V: TRBV7-9
size: .
CDR3: CASSETGSRAYEQYF
DNA: TGTGCCAGCAGCGAGACAGGGTCAAGGGCCTACGAGCAGTACTTC

D: .
length: 14
J: TRBJ1-1
V: TRBV5-6
size: .
CDR3: CASSPQGVNTEAFF
DNA: TGTGCCAGCAGCCCTCAAGGAGTTAACACTGAAGCTTTCTTT

D: .
length: 14
J: TRBJ2-3
V: TRBV6-4
size: .
CDR3: CASSDSGRRDTQYF
DNA: TGTGCCAGCAGTGACTCGGGGAGGAGAGATACGCAGTATTTT

D: .
length: 15
J: TRBJ2-7
V: TRBV27
size: .
CDR3: CASSLGAFRSYEQYF
DNA: TGTGCCAGCAGTTTAGGAGCTTTCCGCTCCTACGAGCAGTACTTC

D: .
length: 15
J: TRBJ2-1
V: TRBV6-6
size: .
CDR3: CASTPRQGGSGEQFF
DNA: TGTGCCAGCACCCCCCGGCAGGGAGGTTCCGGTGAGCAGTTCTTC

D: TRBD2
length: 17
J: TRBJ2-1
V: TRBV7-6
size: .
CDR3: CASSPSGGRLSYNEQFF
DNA: TGTGCCAGCAGCCCCTCGGGAGGGCGGCTTTCCTACAATGAGCAGTTCTTC

D: TRBD2
length: 17
J: TRBJ2-5
V: TRBV7-9
size: .
CDR3: CASSVLAGARREETQYF
DNA: TGTGCCAGCAGCGTGCTAGCGGGAGCCCGCCGGGAAGAGACCCAGTACTTC

D: TRBD2
length: 14
J: TRBJ2-5
V: TRBV12-5
size: .
CDR3: CASGLAGGGETQYF
DNA: TGTGCTAGTGGTTTGGCCGGGGGAGGGGAGACCCAGTACTTC

D: TRBD2
length: 12
J: TRBJ2-1
V: TRBV11-2
size: .
CDR3: CASSFGPGGQFF
DNA: TGTGCCAGCAGCTTTGGGCCGGGAGGGCAGTTCTTC

D: .
length: 12
J: TRBJ2-3
V: TRBV7-3
size: .
CDR3: CASSGGTDTQYF
DNA: TGTGCCAGCAGTGGGGGCACAGATACGCAGTATTTT

D: .
length: 14
J: TRBJ2-7
V: TRBV5-4
size: .
CDR3: CASSLGGSSYEQYF
DNA: TGTGCCAGCAGCTTGGGAGGAAGTTCCTACGAGCAGTACTTC